The rows below give T cell receptor beta chains drawn from one sample of a study of blood T cell repertoires in COVID-19. Libraries were prepared by immunoSEQ multiplex PCR; TCRdb keeps only in-frame clonotypes and omits some of them. The sample lists 200,000 to 300,000 clones; roughly 87% were seen once. Sequencing input: peripheral blood. Source of these receptors: a woman aged 25-40 years with acute or convalescent COVID-19. Both conserved end residues are part of each CDR3. The D gene is left open where the match is weak. Expanded clones get a size class; other rows say once, few or many, or leave the size out.

>TRBJ1-2|TRBD1|NA|TRBV7-8
TGTGCCAGCAGCTTAATATGGGACAGGGGGATCTATGGCTACACCTTC
CASSLIWDRGIYGYTF
>TRBJ2-1|TRBD1|NA|TRBV27
TGTGCCAGCAGTTACCGGGACAGGGGATCCAATGAGCAGTTCTTC
CASSYRDRGSNEQFF
>TRBJ1-2|NA|NA|TRBV5-1
TGCGCCAGCAGCTTATCGGACTCTCAGTTCTATGGCTACACCTTC
CASSLSDSQFYGYTF
>TRBJ1-2|NA|NA|TRBV27
TGTGCCAGCAGTTCCTGGGGGGGGCAGGATGGCTACACCTTC
CASSSWGGQDGYTF
>TRBJ2-7|NA|many|TRBV2
TGTGCCAGCAGTGAAGTACTCGGGAGAGCTCACGAGCAGTACTTC
CASSEVLGRAHEQYF
>TRBJ1-2|TRBD1|NA|TRBV29-1
TGCAGCGTTGTAGAGGGGGCGGGTGGCTACACCTTC
CSVVEGAGGYTF
>TRBJ2-5|NA|NA|TRBV12-2
TGTGCAAGTCGCTTAGGGACTAGCGGGAGGGTAGAAGAGACCCAGTACTTC
CASRLGTSGRVEETQYF
>TRBJ1-4|NA|NA|TRBV30
TGTGCCTGGAGTGAGACTGCCGTCGTGGCGAAACTGTTTTTT
CAWSETAVVAKLFF
>TRBJ2-1|NA|few|TRBV19
TGTGCCAGTAGTATAGGGCGACAAGGGGCCGGTCGGGAGCAGTTCTTC
CASSIGRQGAGREQFF
>TRBJ2-1|TRBD2|NA|TRBV7-2
TGTGCCAGCAGCTCTAGGGCGGGAGTCAACAATGAGCAGTTCTTC
CASSSRAGVNNEQFF
>TRBJ2-7|NA|NA|TRBV14
TGTGCCAGCAGCGGAACAAGGGGGAGGGAATACGAGCAGTACTTC
CASSGTRGREYEQYF
>TRBJ2-7|TRBD2|NA|TRBV7-2
TGTGCCAGCAGCTTAGAAGCGGGAGGTTACGAGCAGTACTTC
CASSLEAGGYEQYF
>TRBJ1-4|TRBD1|NA|TRBV6-5
TGTGCCAGCAGTTATTGGGGACAGGGTGAAAAACTGTTTTTT
CASSYWGQGEKLFF
>TRBJ2-3|TRBD1|NA|TRBV14
TGTGCCAGCAGCCCATGGACAGGATCAGATACGCAGTATTTT
CASSPWTGSDTQYF
>TRBJ1-2|NA|NA|TRBV7-2
TGTGCCAGCAGCCCCGAAGGCGGGTTCTCTCTCTATGGCTACACCTTC
CASSPEGGFSLYGYTF
>TRBJ2-1|TRBD2|NA|TRBV5-1
TGCGCCAGCAGCTTGGCGGGAGGGCTCCTCCATGAGCAGTTCTTC
CASSLAGGLLHEQFF
>TRBJ2-7|TRBD1|NA|TRBV11-1
TGTGCCAGCAGCTTAGGGGACAGGGGGTTCTACGAGCAGTACTTC
CASSLGDRGFYEQYF
>TRBJ1-1|NA|NA|TRBV6-1
TGTGCCAGCAGTGAACTTGTGGGGGCCCCCGATTCAGCTTTCTTT
CASSELVGAPDSAFF
>TRBJ2-7|TRBD2|once|TRBV15
TGTGCCACCAGCAGACCGGGACTAGCGGCCACCTACGAGCAGTACTTC
CATSRPGLAATYEQYF
>TRBJ2-2|NA|once|TRBV2
TGTGCCAGCACAACAGGTCGGACCGGGGAGCTGTTTTTT
CASTTGRTGELFF
>TRBJ2-1|NA|NA|TRBV7-2
TGTGCCAGCAGCTTAGCGGCTAGCTATGAGCAGTTCTTC
CASSLAASYEQFF
>TRBJ1-1|NA|NA|TRBV6-5
TGTGCCAGCAGCCGGGTCCCTGGGACTGAAGCTTTCTTT
CASSRVPGTEAFF
>TRBJ1-5|TRBD1|NA|TRBV9
TGTGCCAGCAGCGTGACAGGGGACAATCAGCCCCAGCATTTT
CASSVTGDNQPQHF
>TRBJ2-1|NA|NA|TRBV5-6
TGTGCCAGCAGCCAAGGACTACTACAACGTGAGCAGTTCTTC
CASSQGLLQREQFF
>TRBJ2-7|NA|once|TRBV7-2
TGTGCCAGCAGCTTAGGAGGGGGAGCACTTTCCTACGAGCAGTACTTC
CASSLGGGALSYEQYF
>TRBJ2-1|TRBD2|NA|TRBV7-9
TGTGCCAGCAGCTACACTAGCGGGAGGGGATATGAGCAGTTCTTC
CASSYTSGRGYEQFF
>TRBJ1-4|TRBD1|NA|TRBV6-5
TGTGCCAGCAGTTATGGCAGGGGGCCGGGTGAAAAACTGTTTTTT
CASSYGRGPGEKLFF
>TRBJ2-3|TRBD2|once|TRBV6-2/TRBV6-3
TGTGCCAGCAGTTACGGCAGTGGTGTGCAGGGTAATAGCGGGACGGCAGATACGCAGTATTTT
CASSYGSGVQGNSGTADTQYF
>TRBJ1-1|NA|once|TRBV6-5
TGTGCCAGCAGTCTCGCAGTGATGAACACTGAAGCTTTCTTT
CASSLAVMNTEAFF
>TRBJ2-4|NA|NA|TRBV3-1/TRBV3-2
TGTGCCAGCAGCCCCCGGGGGAGAATAGCCAAAAACATTCAGTACTTC
CASSPRGRIAKNIQYF
>TRBJ2-7|TRBD1|NA|TRBV7-8
TGTGCCAGCAGCCGGGGACAGGTCTACGAGCAGTACTTC
CASSRGQVYEQYF
>TRBJ1-1|TRBD1|NA|TRBV19
TGTGCCAGTAGTATACCTGCGGGGACAGGGGGGCGGAGGAACACTGAAGCTTTCTTT
CASSIPAGTGGRRNTEAFF
>TRBJ1-2|TRBD1|NA|TRBV30
TGTGCCTGGGAGGGACAGAGCAATAACTATGGCTACACCTTC
CAWEGQSNNYGYTF